One and the same sample provided the 16 T cell receptor beta chains below, sequenced in a study of cytomegalovirus exposure and HLA in healthy donors. PCR primers comprised 60 Vbeta and 13 Jbeta primers. Repertoires were generated with immunoSEQ multiplex PCR, while TCRdb's copy carries only in-frame clones and drops some. The data contain under 200,000 clones, around four fifths of them singletons. Sequencing was done on a sample of PBMCs. These receptors were obtained from a girl aged 2-10 years in good health and CMV-seropositive.

This chain links TRBV19 with TRBJ2-1; a weak D match, TRBD2 (6 bases). This CDR3 region has 12 residues. The germline gives CDR1 LNHDA, CDR2 SQIVND (reference sequence). V lost 1 base, J lost 10 bases, and 8 bases lay in between. The CDR3 DNA reads TGTGCCAGTAGTATAGCGGCGGGGGAGCAGTTCTTC. Its protein is CASSIAAGEQFF.

The V call is TRBV5-1, the J call TRBJ1-2, with D possibly being TRBD1 (5 bases). There are 14 residues in the CDR3. Germline V gene lookup returns CDR1 SGHRS and CDR2 YFSETQ. The V end was cut by 4 bases, the J end by 3 bases, with 13 bases between. The CDR3 here is CASSAWVRDYGYTF. The CDR3 nucleotides are TGCGCCAGCAGCGCCTGGGTCAGGGACTATGGCTACACCTTC.

The chain carries TRBV2 and TRBJ1-2, with D tentatively TRBD1 (5 bases). V gave up 6 bases and J gave up 8 bases, with 16 bases separating them. CDR3 size: 13 residues. Per the germline V gene, CDR1 is SNHLY and CDR2 is FYNNEI. The CDR3 DNA reads as TGTGCCAGCAGCCTGGGGGAGGGGAGGGGCTACACCTTC. This gives the protein CASSLGEGRGYTF.

V gene TRBV28 combines with J gene TRBJ2-5; TRBD1 agrees at 8 bases. The CDR3 covers 15 residues. The trim removed 4 bases at V and 4 bases at J, leaving 8 bases unmatched. Germline values: CDR1 MDHEN, CDR2 SYDVKM. The CDR3 here is CASSSIGQGTETQYF. CDR3 nucleotides: TGTGCCAGCAGTTCGATAGGACAGGGTACAGAGACCCAGTACTTC.

The J gene is TRBJ2-6, the V gene TRBV7-9; D not certain. Germline V gives CDR1 SEHNR, CDR2 FQNEAQ (reference sequence). This CDR3 region has 15 residues. The V gene lost 3 bases and the J gene lost 3 bases, with 9 bases spanning the gap. The CDR3 DNA reads TGTGCCAGCAGCTTCATTGGGCATGGGGCCAACGTCCTGACTTTC. Its translation: CASSFIGHGANVLTF.

The chain has TRBV10-3 and TRBJ2-5, with D uncertain. The germline V and J ends were trimmed by 6 bases and 4 bases, with 6 bases remaining between them. The CDR3 spans 11 residues. The germline CDR1 and CDR2 sequences are ENHRY and SYGVKD. The CDR3 DNA reads TGTGCCATCAGAACAGCAGAGACCCAGTACTTC. This sequence encodes CAIRTAETQYF.

The table lists this clone with a count of one. The chain is built from TRBV2 and TRBJ2-2; D is perhaps TRBD1 (5 bases). The length of the CDR3 is 15 residues. Trimming stripped 5 bases from V and 7 bases from J, with 17 bases between. The germline CDR1 and CDR2 sequences are SNHLY and FYNNEI. The CDR3 loop is CASSLSPQGNGELFF. CDR3 in DNA: TGTGCCAGCAGTCTATCCCCCCAGGGAAACGGGGAGCTGTTTTTT.

The chain uses TRBV6-6 and TRBJ1-5, with unresolved D. The CDR3 loop spans 12 amino acids. Germline lookup yields CDR1 MNHNY and CDR2 SVGAGI (reference sequence). Trimming pared 10 bases from V and 6 bases from J, leaving 13 bases between. The CDR3 here is CAIHTPGQPQHF. Written as DNA, the CDR3 is TGTGCCATCCATACCCCAGGTCAGCCCCAGCATTTT.

The V gene is TRBV4-1, the J gene TRBJ2-7, with 10 bases that match TRBD1. With 3 bases clipped from V and 7 bases from J, the junction kept 9 bases outside the gene matches. The CDR3 loop spans 15 amino acids. Germline-derived CDR1 and CDR2 are MGHRA and YSYEKL. CDR3 nucleotide sequence: TGCGCCAGCAGCCAGAGACAGGGGGCGGAGAGGGAGCAGTACTTC. Translating gives CASSQRQGAEREQYF.

This chain joins TRBV18 and TRBJ1-2; 8 bases are a match to TRBD1. The CDR3 sequence is 14 residues long. V lost 4 bases, J lost 4 bases, and 5 bases stayed unmatched. CDR1 is KGHSH, CDR2 LQKENI, per germline. The CDR3 nucleotides are TGTGCCAGCTCACTAGGACAGGGCCTCTATGGCTACACCTTC. Encoded protein: CASSLGQGLYGYTF.

V and J are TRBV5-1 and TRBJ2-5; no clear D. The V gene's germline CDR1 is SGHRS and CDR2 YFSETQ. This CDR3 is built from 13 residues. Deletions cut 0 bases from V and 3 bases from J, with 6 bases between. This CDR3 reads CASSLVLEETQYF. DNA of the CDR3: TGCGCCAGCAGCTTGGTTCTTGAAGAGACCCAGTACTTC.

V usage is TRBV4-1 and J usage is TRBJ1-3; 8 positions match TRBD1. The CDR3 contains 15 residues. Germline V gives CDR1 MGHRA, CDR2 YSYEKL. The J segment lost 4 bases and the V segment lost 1 base, leaving 3 bases of the junction unmatched. The CDR3 DNA sequence: TGCGCCAGCAGCCAAGCCAGGGGGCTCGGAAACACCATATATTTT. Residues: CASSQARGLGNTIYF.

The chain employs TRBV19 and TRBJ1-1; D might be TRBD1 (5 bases). Trimming took 10 bases from V and 4 from J, leaving 16 bases between them. The CDR3 is 13 amino acids. Germline CDR1 and CDR2: LNHDA and SQIVND (reference sequence). CDR3 residues: CATGGRTGTEAFF. In DNA form, the CDR3 reads TGTGCCACCGGTGGACGAACAGGCACTGAAGCTTTCTTT.

The V and J genes are TRBV4-1 and TRBJ2-4; no definite D call. V lost 1 base and J lost 0, with 7 bases in between. Germline V lookup: CDR1 MGHRA, CDR2 YSYEKL. This CDR3 is built from 15 residues. CDR3 residues: CASSQAALAKNIQYF. The CDR3 bases are TGCGCCAGCAGCCAAGCTGCGCTAGCCAAAAACATTCAGTACTTC.

The chain links TRBV19 to TRBJ2-6; tentative D call: TRBD1 (6 bases). Germline V CDR1 and CDR2: LNHDA, SQIVND (reference sequence). Trimming shortened V by 4 bases and J by 0 bases, and 10 bases separated the two germline ends. CDR3 size: 16 residues. CDR3 sequence reads: CASSRGHRSGANVLTF. The CDR3 bases are TGTGCCAGTAGTAGGGGACATCGCTCTGGGGCCAACGTCCTGACTTTC.

This clone has just one count. The chain joins TRBV29-1 to TRBJ1-1; 7 bases map to TRBD1. With 1 base clipped from V and 3 bases from J, the junction kept 20 bases outside the gene matches. The CDR3 contains 19 residues. CDR1 and CDR2 from the germline V gene are SQVTM and ANQGSEA. The CDR3 spells CSVEVRGGPRDSVYTEAFF. The CDR3 nucleotides are TGCAGCGTTGAAGTCCGAGGGGGCCCACGGGACAGCGTATACACTGAAGCTTTCTTT.